The T cell receptor (beta chain) described here comes from a study of identical twins (dated by TCRdb to about 2016). About the full investigation: The study deep-sequenced TCR alpha and beta repertoires from monozygotic twins, unrelated adults of various ages and cord blood to test whether fetal clonotypes persist. To rule out contamination, replicate twin experiments were performed at different times with different library preparation protocols.

Every donor was a healthy Caucasian. The twin cohort comprised three pairs of female monozygotic twins, all aged roughly 18 to 30 years. Peripheral blood mononuclear cells were used as the source from which RNA for TCR libraries was isolated. Overall results and qualifications from the work: Zero-insertion analyses could be partly confounded by invariant T cells such as MAIT and iNKT, though diverse VJ usage argued against such confounding for most clonotypes. Conclusions relied on cross-sectional statistical analysis, since the same donors could not be followed over many years. Abundant cord blood beta clonotypes had fewer insertions, young adult naive repertoires showed a similar but weaker trend, and memory repertoires showed no such trend. In monozygotic twins, recombination models systematically underestimated out-of-frame TCR alpha sharing, but the models matched the sharing seen between unrelated individuals. The excess sharing between twins in beta out-of-frame sequences was weaker because fewer shared sequences reduced the signal-to-noise ratio. Compared with coincidental sharing between unrelated individuals, out-of-frame TCR alpha sequences shared between twins showed an excess of sequences with low generation probability.

Library generation was performed with 5' RACE. The sequencer was an Illumina HiSeq 2000. A universal primer binding site was introduced by template switching, and a unique molecular identifier was present in the final cDNA, enabling accurate counting of TCR cDNA molecules. First-strand cDNA for TCR alpha and beta chains was synthesized from specific primers in the conserved constant-segment region. To control for contamination, every cDNA library was double barcoded, receiving both a SMART-Mk sample barcode and Illumina barcodes. TruSeq adapter sequences along with Illumina sample barcodes were introduced in two successive PCR steps. Sequencing of the TCR alpha and beta cDNA libraries was done on the Illumina HiSeq platform using custom primers. Processing in the source paper ran as follows. Unique molecular identifiers were extracted from raw reads with MiGEC, and CDR3 positions were determined with MiXCR. For each individual, recombination models were inferred using an EM algorithm with the repgenHMM and IGoR tools. The analysis of shared clonotypes was done with the tcR package in R, with sharing normalized by the product of cloneset sizes. To study raw recombination without the effects of thymic and clonal selection, out-of-frame nonproductive sequences were analyzed. TCRdb redid the processing of the public reads, applying fastp at Q25 and MiXCR, and retained in-frame beta chains. Rows are unified per CDR3 protein, each entry keeping the most common DNA and genes. Clone size and V and J calls follow TCRdb, not the original study. This sample comprises a few hundred thousand distinct CDR3 sequences, 7.5% to 10% of them detected only once. Under 3% of the sample is held by the ten biggest clonotypes.

The junction shows trimming of 1 base on V and 5 bases on J, plus 6 bases between the germline ends. The germline V gene (reference sequence) yields SEHNR for CDR1 and FQNEAQ for CDR2. From the cysteine through the phenylalanine, the CDR3 covers 12 amino acids. CDR3 DNA is the only sequence kept; it has 36 bases, read in frame from the first base. This clonotype was detected many times. Its antigen is not yet known. Per-base quality was not reported, and no clone a single base away is much larger than it. The same specimen was also included in a second study, on yellow fever vaccine responses in identical twins. Looking at the second paper: According to the authors, in identical twins the way T cells responded to vaccination appeared partly convergent and partly personalized. Focusing on identical twins, the study followed the T cell clones that responded to the vaccine, and did so with precision.

The clonotype was recovered from a woman aged 18 to 35 in good health. Sequences were obtained from PBMCs. The rearranged chain carries TRBV7-9 and TRBJ2-7, with the D gene too uncertain to name. CDR3 reads: CASSLEWDEQYF. The DNA reads as follows: TGTGCCAGCAGCTTAGAGTGGGACGAGCAGTACTTC.